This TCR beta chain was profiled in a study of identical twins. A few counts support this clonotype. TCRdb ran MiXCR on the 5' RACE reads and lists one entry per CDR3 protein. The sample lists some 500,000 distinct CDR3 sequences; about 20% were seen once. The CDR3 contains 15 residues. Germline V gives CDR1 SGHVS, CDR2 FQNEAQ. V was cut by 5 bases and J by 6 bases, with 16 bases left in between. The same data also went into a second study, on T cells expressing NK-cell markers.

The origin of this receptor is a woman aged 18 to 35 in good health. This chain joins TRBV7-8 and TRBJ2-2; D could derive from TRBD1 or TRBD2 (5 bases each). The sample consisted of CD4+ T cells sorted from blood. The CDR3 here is CASSSITRGPGELFF. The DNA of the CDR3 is TGTGCCAGCAGCAGTATAACGAGGGGCCCCGGGGAGCTGTTTTTT.